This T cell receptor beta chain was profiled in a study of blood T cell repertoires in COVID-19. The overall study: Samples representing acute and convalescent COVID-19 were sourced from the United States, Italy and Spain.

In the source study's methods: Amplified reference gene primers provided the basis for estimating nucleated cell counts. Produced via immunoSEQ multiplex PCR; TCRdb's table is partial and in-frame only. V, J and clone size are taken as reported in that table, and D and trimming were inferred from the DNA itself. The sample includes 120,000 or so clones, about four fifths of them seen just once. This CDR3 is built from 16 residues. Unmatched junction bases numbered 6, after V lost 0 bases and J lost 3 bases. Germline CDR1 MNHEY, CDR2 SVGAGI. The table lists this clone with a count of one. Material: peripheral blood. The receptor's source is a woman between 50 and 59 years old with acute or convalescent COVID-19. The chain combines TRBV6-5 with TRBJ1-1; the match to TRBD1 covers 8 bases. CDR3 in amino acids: CASSYSNRGFDTEAFF. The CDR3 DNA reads TGTGCCAGCAGTTACTCCAACAGGGGGTTTGACACTGAAGCTTTCTTT.